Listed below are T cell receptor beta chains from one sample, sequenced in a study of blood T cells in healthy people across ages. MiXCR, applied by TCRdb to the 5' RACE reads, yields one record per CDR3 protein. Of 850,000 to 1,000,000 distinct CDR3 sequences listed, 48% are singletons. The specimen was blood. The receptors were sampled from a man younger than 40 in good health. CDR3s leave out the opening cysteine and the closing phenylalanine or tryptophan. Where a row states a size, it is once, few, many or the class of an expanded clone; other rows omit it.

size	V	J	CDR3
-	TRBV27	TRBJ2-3	ASSPPGLAGFTDTQY
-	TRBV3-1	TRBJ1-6	ASSKGNRGERNSPLH
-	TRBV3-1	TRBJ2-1	ASATAAEQF
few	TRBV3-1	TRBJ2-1	ASSQDEGVSGIMGNEQF
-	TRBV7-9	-	ASSLGSNPNEQY
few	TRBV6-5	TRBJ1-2	ASSDSSRDGYT
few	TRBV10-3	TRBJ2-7	AIKRSLAGGPIEQY
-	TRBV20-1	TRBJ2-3	SASRAGRGGVGADTQY
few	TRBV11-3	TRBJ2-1	ASSLPGSNEQF
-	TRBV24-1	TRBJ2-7	ATSDSTHSYEQY
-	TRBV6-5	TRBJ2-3	ASSYWQGADTQY
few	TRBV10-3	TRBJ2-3	AISESGGTDTQY
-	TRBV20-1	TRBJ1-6	SARGRSTSSYNSPLH
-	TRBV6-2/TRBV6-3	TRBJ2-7	ASSLDSSRYEQY
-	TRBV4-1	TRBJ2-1	ASSQGGGLYNEQF
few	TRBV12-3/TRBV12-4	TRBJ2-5	ASSPYDPFWETQY
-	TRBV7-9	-	ANSSPGQIYEQY
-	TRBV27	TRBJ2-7	ASSYGELYEQY
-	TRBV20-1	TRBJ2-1	SAGTSGTSYNEQF
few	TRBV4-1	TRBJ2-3	ASSQEGWSGGTGDTQY